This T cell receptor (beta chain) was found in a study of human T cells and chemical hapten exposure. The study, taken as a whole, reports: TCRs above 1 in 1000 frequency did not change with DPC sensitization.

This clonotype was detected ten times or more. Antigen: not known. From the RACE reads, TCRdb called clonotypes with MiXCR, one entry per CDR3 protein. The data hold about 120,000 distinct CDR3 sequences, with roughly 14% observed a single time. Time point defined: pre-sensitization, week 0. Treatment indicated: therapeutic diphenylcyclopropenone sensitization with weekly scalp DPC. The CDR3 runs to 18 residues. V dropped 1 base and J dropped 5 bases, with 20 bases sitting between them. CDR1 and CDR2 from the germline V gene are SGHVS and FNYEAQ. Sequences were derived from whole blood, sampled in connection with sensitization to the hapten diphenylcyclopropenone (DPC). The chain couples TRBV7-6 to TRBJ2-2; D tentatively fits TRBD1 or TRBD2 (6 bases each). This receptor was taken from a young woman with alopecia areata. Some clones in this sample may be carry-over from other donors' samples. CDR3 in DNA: TGTGCCAGCAGCTTAGGGGCCCACTCGGGGGCAAGTACCGGGGAGCTGTTTTTT. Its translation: CASSLGAHSGASTGELFF.